The 16 T cell receptor beta chains below come from one sample, sequenced in a study of post-analysis software for immune sequencing data. Study-wide results and limits: Controls had lower frequencies than patients of roughly five TRBV segments, which included TRBV5-6, TRBV5-1 and TRBV20-1.

TCR beta cDNA libraries had unique molecular identifiers. MiXCR was run by TCRdb on the PCR reads, yielding one entry per CDR3 protein. The sample gives roughly 870,000 distinct CDR3 sequences, roughly 50% of which show up once; approximately 4.5% is in the top ten. No antigen is known for these receptors. Sequenced: blood. The receptors here all came from a girl aged 5-17 years with multiple sclerosis.

The chain's CDR3 is CSAREGSRSYGYTF. The CDR3 nucleotides are TGCAGTGCTAGAGAAGGTAGTAGGAGCTATGGCTACACCTTC. The chain employs TRBV20-1 and TRBJ1-2; D gene ambiguous. The germline V gene encodes CDR1 DFQATT and CDR2 SNEGSKA (reference sequence). This CDR3 has 14 amino acids. V was shortened by 0 bases and J by 4 bases, with 12 bases between the two germline ends.

Here the CDR3 DNA reads TGCGCCAGCAGCCAAGATGATTTAGGTACGCAGTATTTT. The encoded protein is CASSQDDLGTQYF. This chain uses TRBV4-1 with TRBJ2-3; D not certain. The V end was cut by 0 bases, the J end by 8 bases, with 9 bases between. The CDR3 consists of 13 residues. Germline V CDR1 and CDR2: MGHRA, YSYEKL.

The V call is TRBV5-1, the J call TRBJ1-5, with D possibly being TRBD1 (6 bases). The CDR3 contains 15 residues. V dropped 4 bases and J dropped 7 bases, with 18 bases sitting between them. Germline CDR1 reads SGHRS; CDR2 reads YFSETQ. The DNA of the CDR3 is TGCGCCAGCAGCCCGCAACCTGCAGGGGACCAGCCCCAGCATTTT. Translation gives CASSPQPAGDQPQHF.

The chain uses TRBV4-1 and TRBJ1-2, with D perhaps TRBD1 (6 bases). Germline lookup yields CDR1 MGHRA and CDR2 YSYEKL. The CDR3 sequence is 15 residues long. The V gene lost 3 bases and the J gene lost 7 bases, with 18 bases spanning the gap. This CDR3 reads CASSQETLRGAGYTF. As DNA, the CDR3 is TGCGCCAGCAGCCAGGAGACCCTAAGGGGGGCTGGCTACACCTTC.

The chain has TRBV5-1 and TRBJ2-7; weak D call: TRBD2 (6 bases). The CDR3 runs to 15 residues. V was shortened by 7 bases and J by 5 bases, with 22 bases between the two germline ends. The germline gives CDR1 SGHRS, CDR2 YFSETQ. The CDR3 sequence is CASSGRTGEINEQYF. The CDR3 nucleotides read TGCGCCAGCTCTGGGAGGACGGGTGAGATCAACGAGCAGTACTTC.

The table lists this clonotype with a few counts. This chain links TRBV20-1 with TRBJ2-3; TRBD2 matches at 7 bases. This CDR3 contains 14 residues. V shed 5 bases, J shed 2 bases, and the junction held 7 bases outside the gene matches. CDR1 is DFQATT and CDR2 is SNEGSKA in the germline V gene (reference sequence). In DNA form, the CDR3 reads TGCAGTGCTGGACCTAGCGGAACCACAGATACGCAGTATTTT. Residues: CSAGPSGTTDTQYF.

This rearrangement joins TRBV9 to TRBJ2-3; D gene uncertain. CDR3 length: 15 residues. Germline V gives CDR1 SGDLS, CDR2 YYNGEE. Deletions cut 0 bases from V and 4 bases from J, with 12 bases between. CDR3 residues: CASSVDSGAPDTQYF. Written as DNA, the CDR3 is TGTGCCAGCAGCGTAGACTCCGGAGCCCCAGATACGCAGTATTTT.

This clonotype was detected only a few times. The chain is built from TRBV29-1 and TRBJ2-7; D unresolved. CDR1 is SQVTM and CDR2 is ANQGSEA in the germline V gene. This CDR3 is 12 amino acids long. Trimming removed 7 bases at V and 0 bases at J, with 10 bases between. CDR3 coding DNA: TGCAGCGCCGCAGGTCGCTCCTACGAGCAGTACTTC. Translating gives CSAAGRSYEQYF.

The rearrangement uses TRBV5-6 and TRBJ2-5; D tentatively fits TRBD1 or TRBD2 (5 bases each). This CDR3 has 15 residues. The V and J ends lost 4 bases and 1 base respectively, with 14 bases between them. Germline CDR1 SGHDT, CDR2 YYEEEE. CDR3 coding DNA: TGTGCCAGCAGCAAGACTCCAGGGACCCAAGAGACCCAGTACTTC. The encoded protein is CASSKTPGTQETQYF.

There are a few counts of this clonotype. The V call is TRBV12-5, the J call TRBJ1-2; D uncertain. Germline CDR1 and CDR2: LGHNT and FRNRAP. The CDR3 has 13 residues. Trimming removed 3 bases at V and 2 bases at J, with 7 bases between. The DNA of the CDR3 is TGTGCTAGTGGTTTTCAAGACAACTATGGCTACACCTTC. Its translation is CASGFQDNYGYTF.

This clonotype was observed a few times. The CDR3 DNA reads as TGCAGCGTTTCATCGGGGGGGCGCGAGACCCAGTACTTC. It translates to CSVSSGGRETQYF. The chain employs TRBV29-1 and TRBJ2-7, with TRBD2 matching over 8 bases. Near its end, the DNA agrees better with TRBJ2-5, so the J call may be wrong. The germline CDR1 and CDR2 sequences are SQVTM and ANQGSEA. This CDR3 region has 13 residues.

V usage is TRBV20-1 and J usage is TRBJ2-5; 11 nucleotides agree with TRBD2. Losses at the gene ends were 6 bases for V and 2 bases for J; bases not matched to a gene: 5. The CDR3 consists of 14 residues. Germline loops: CDR1 DFQATT, CDR2 SNEGSKA (reference sequence). CDR3 in amino acids: CSATGLADQETQYF. DNA of the CDR3: TGCAGTGCCACGGGACTAGCGGATCAAGAGACCCAGTACTTC.

The chain uses TRBV7-9 and TRBJ2-7, with D unresolved. Trimming took off 5 bases at V and 2 bases at J, with 10 bases between the two ends. Germline CDR1 SEHNR, CDR2 FQNEAQ (reference sequence). The CDR3 extends over 13 amino acids. The CDR3 DNA is TGTGCCAGCAGCCCCCCACAGACCTACGAGCAGTACTTC. This sequence encodes CASSPPQTYEQYF.

The V and J genes are TRBV4-2 and TRBJ2-1; no firm D call. The CDR3 covers 14 residues. Between the trimmed V and J ends, which lost 1 base and 6 bases, there was a span of 10 bases. The germline CDR1 and CDR2 sequences are LGHNA and YNFKEQ. CDR3 residues: CASSQAYSTNEQFF. The CDR3 DNA reads as TGTGCCAGCAGCCAAGCCTACAGCACCAATGAGCAGTTCTTC.

CDR3 loop: CASSQHLGIPASYETQYF. The CDR3 DNA reads TGTGCCAGCAGCCAACATCTGGGCATCCCGGCAAGCTACGAGACCCAGTACTTC. V and J are TRBV14 and TRBJ2-5; D remains unclear. CDR1 and CDR2 from the germline V gene are SGHDN and FVKESK. CDR3 size: 18 residues. Trimming took 2 bases from V and 5 from J, leaving 24 bases between them.

The chain joins TRBV20-1 to TRBJ2-1, with D tentatively TRBD2 (5 bases). Trimming left V 3 bases short and J 7 bases short, with 19 bases between. This CDR3 has 15 amino acids. Germline loops: CDR1 DFQATT, CDR2 SNEGSKA (reference sequence). In DNA form, the CDR3 reads TGCAGTGCTAGGGGTGCGGGTTTTGGTCGTAATGAGCAGTTCTTC. The encoded protein is CSARGAGFGRNEQFF.